These T cell receptor beta chains were read from a single sample in a study of blood T cells in healthy people across ages. Each CDR3 protein gets one entry after TCRdb re-called the 5' RACE reads with MiXCR. The sample contains around 500,000 distinct CDR3 sequences, around half of which appear only once. The sample consisted of blood. These TCRs come from a man older than 75 in good health. Both conserved end residues are part of each CDR3. Each record gives: D gene, V gene, J gene, clone size, CDR3 DNA, CDR3 protein. A D gene is named only where the DNA matches it firmly. Some rows have no size entry. The others give once, few or many, or a class for an expanded clone.

d_gene: TRBD1
v_gene: TRBV6-6
j_gene: TRBJ1-3
abundance: NA
CDR3nt: TGTGCCAGCCTCCCCAGCCGGGACAGGGTCAACACCATATATTTT
CDR3aa: CASLPSRDRVNTIYF

d_gene: NA
v_gene: TRBV5-1
j_gene: TRBJ1-4
abundance: NA
CDR3nt: TGCGCCAGCAGCCCGGGCGACCCGGCTAATGAAAAACTGTTTTTT
CDR3aa: CASSPGDPANEKLFF

d_gene: NA
v_gene: TRBV7-2
j_gene: TRBJ2-3
abundance: few
CDR3nt: TGTGCCAGCAGCTTAGCGCACGTGGTTTCGGGTACGCAGTATTTT
CDR3aa: CASSLAHVVSGTQYF

d_gene: NA
v_gene: TRBV9
j_gene: TRBJ2-7
abundance: few
CDR3nt: TGTGCCAGCAGCGAAAGAGGGAGGGACAGAGGCTACGAGCAGTACTTC
CDR3aa: CASSERGRDRGYEQYF

d_gene: TRBD1
v_gene: TRBV7-2
j_gene: TRBJ2-5
abundance: NA
CDR3nt: TGTGCCAGCAGCCCGAAGGGACAGAGGGAGACCCAGTACTTC
CDR3aa: CASSPKGQRETQYF

d_gene: NA
v_gene: TRBV7-2
j_gene: TRBJ2-5
abundance: few
CDR3nt: TGTGCCAGCACCCTCCAGCCAGGGGAAAGGGAGACCCAGTACTTC
CDR3aa: CASTLQPGERETQYF

d_gene: NA
v_gene: TRBV3-1
j_gene: TRBJ2-7
abundance: few
CDR3nt: TGTGCCAGCAGTAGCTGGACTCCTCCCTACGAGCAGTACTTC
CDR3aa: CASSSWTPPYEQYF

d_gene: NA
v_gene: TRBV11-2
j_gene: TRBJ2-1
abundance: NA
CDR3nt: TGTGCCAGCAGCTTGAGGGCCCTAGGGAGTGAGCAGTTCTTC
CDR3aa: CASSLRALGSEQFF

d_gene: NA
v_gene: TRBV20-1
j_gene: TRBJ1-1
abundance: once
CDR3nt: TGCAGTGCTAGAGATCTGTTAAGGTCTGAAGCTTTCTTT
CDR3aa: CSARDLLRSEAFF

d_gene: TRBD1
v_gene: TRBV20-1
j_gene: TRBJ1-5
abundance: NA
CDR3nt: TGCAGTGCTAGAGATGGGGACAGGGGGCGTAATCAGCCCCAGCATTTT
CDR3aa: CSARDGDRGRNQPQHF

d_gene: NA
v_gene: TRBV7-3
j_gene: TRBJ2-1
abundance: NA
CDR3nt: TGTGCCAGCAGTCCAGGATTTTCCTACAATGAGCAGTTCTTC
CDR3aa: CASSPGFSYNEQFF

d_gene: TRBD2
v_gene: TRBV29-1
j_gene: TRBJ2-1
abundance: NA
CDR3nt: TGCAGCGTTGTCGGGCGTATAATAGCGGGAAGATCCTACAATGAGCAGTTCTTC
CDR3aa: CSVVGRIIAGRSYNEQFF

d_gene: NA
v_gene: TRBV21-1
j_gene: TRBJ2-7
abundance: NA
CDR3nt: TGTGCCAGCAGCAAAGGCGGCCAGGAGCACCGCTCCTACGAGCAGTACTTC
CDR3aa: CASSKGGQEHRSYEQYF

d_gene: TRBD2
v_gene: TRBV6-4
j_gene: TRBJ2-1
abundance: NA
CDR3nt: TGTGCCAGCAGTGTTAGCGGGGGCCACAATGAGCAGTTCTTC
CDR3aa: CASSVSGGHNEQFF

d_gene: NA
v_gene: TRBV20-1
j_gene: TRBJ2-3
abundance: NA
CDR3nt: TGCAGTGCTAGACCGACAGACACAGATACGCAGTATTTT
CDR3aa: CSARPTDTDTQYF

d_gene: NA
v_gene: TRBV2
j_gene: TRBJ1-6
abundance: few
CDR3nt: TGTGCCAGCAGTGAAGGGTTACAAGGCGCATATTCACCCCTCCACTTT
CDR3aa: CASSEGLQGAYSPLHF

d_gene: TRBD1
v_gene: TRBV10-3
j_gene: TRBJ1-5
abundance: NA
CDR3nt: TGTGCCATCAGTGGTGACAGGGGAGGTCAGCCCCAGCATTTT
CDR3aa: CAISGDRGGQPQHF

d_gene: NA
v_gene: TRBV21-1
j_gene: TRBJ2-1
abundance: NA
CDR3nt: TGTGCCAGCATCCATCTCATGAGCTCCTACAATGAGCAGTTCTTC
CDR3aa: CASIHLMSSYNEQFF

d_gene: TRBD1
v_gene: TRBV7-2
j_gene: TRBJ2-7
abundance: few
CDR3nt: TGTGCCAGCAGCCTCAGGACAGGGGGAGTTTACGAGCAGTACTTC
CDR3aa: CASSLRTGGVYEQYF

d_gene: NA
v_gene: TRBV5-1
j_gene: TRBJ1-1
abundance: NA
CDR3nt: TGCGCCAGCAGCCCGGACCTGGTTGAAGCTTTCTTT
CDR3aa: CASSPDLVEAFF

d_gene: NA
v_gene: TRBV5-1
j_gene: TRBJ2-3
abundance: NA
CDR3nt: TGCGCCAGCAGCACGAGGGACCCAGGCACATATACGCAGTATTTT
CDR3aa: CASSTRDPGTYTQYF

d_gene: NA
v_gene: TRBV6-6
j_gene: TRBJ2-3
abundance: many
CDR3nt: TGTGCCAGCAGTCCCCCCGGGAGTGGAGCAGATACGCAGTATTTT
CDR3aa: CASSPPGSGADTQYF

d_gene: NA
v_gene: TRBV29-1
j_gene: TRBJ1-2
abundance: many
CDR3nt: TGCAGCGTTGATTCCGGGACCCAGGGAGGTGGCTACACCTTC
CDR3aa: CSVDSGTQGGGYTF

d_gene: NA
v_gene: TRBV25-1
j_gene: TRBJ1-2
abundance: NA
CDR3nt: TGTGCCAGCAGTGAATATCTCGGGAGACGGGGCTACACCTTC
CDR3aa: CASSEYLGRRGYTF

d_gene: NA
v_gene: TRBV7-2
j_gene: TRBJ1-3
abundance: once
CDR3nt: TGTGCCAGCAGCTTAGGTAGGGCTGGAAACACCATATATTTT
CDR3aa: CASSLGRAGNTIYF

d_gene: TRBD1
v_gene: TRBV4-1
j_gene: TRBJ1-6
abundance: NA
CDR3nt: TGCGCCAGCAGCCAAGGGGGACAGTATCCACCCCTCCACTTT
CDR3aa: CASSQGGQYPPLHF

d_gene: TRBD2
v_gene: TRBV4-3
j_gene: TRBJ2-1
abundance: NA
CDR3nt: TGCGCCAGCAGCCAAGATCAGGAGCGGCGGGGGGCCGCTGGATGGGAGCAGTTCTTC
CDR3aa: CASSQDQERRGAAGWEQFF

d_gene: TRBD2
v_gene: TRBV6-2/TRBV6-3
j_gene: TRBJ2-1
abundance: NA
CDR3nt: TGTGCCAGCAGTTACATCGAATTGGGGACTAGCGGGACCCATGAGCAGTTCTTC
CDR3aa: CASSYIELGTSGTHEQFF

d_gene: NA
v_gene: TRBV7-2
j_gene: TRBJ2-2
abundance: NA
CDR3nt: TGTGCCAGCAGCCCTCTTGGCGGGGAGCTGTTTTTT
CDR3aa: CASSPLGGELFF

d_gene: NA
v_gene: TRBV20-1
j_gene: TRBJ1-5
abundance: NA
CDR3nt: TGCAGTGCTAGCCAGGGCCAGCCTAGCAATCAGCCCCAGCATTTT
CDR3aa: CSASQGQPSNQPQHF

d_gene: NA
v_gene: TRBV29-1
j_gene: TRBJ1-2
abundance: NA
CDR3nt: TGCAGCGTTGGAACGTCCGCCTATGGCTACACCTTC
CDR3aa: CSVGTSAYGYTF

d_gene: NA
v_gene: TRBV5-1
j_gene: TRBJ2-2
abundance: few
CDR3nt: TGCGCCAGCAGGACACAACGGTGGTCCGGGGAGCTGTTTTTT
CDR3aa: CASRTQRWSGELFF

d_gene: NA
v_gene: TRBV7-6
j_gene: TRBJ2-3
abundance: many
CDR3nt: TGTGCCAGCAGCTTAGCCCCCGCGGACAGAACGCAGTATTTT
CDR3aa: CASSLAPADRTQYF

d_gene: TRBD1
v_gene: TRBV27
j_gene: TRBJ2-2
abundance: few
CDR3nt: TGTGCCAGCAGGATACAGGGGGTGGACACCGGGGAGCTGTTTTTT
CDR3aa: CASRIQGVDTGELFF

d_gene: NA
v_gene: TRBV2
j_gene: TRBJ2-5
abundance: NA
CDR3nt: TGTGCCACCCAAAGTGGAGGGCTAGGGCAAGAGACCCAGTACTTC
CDR3aa: CATQSGGLGQETQYF

d_gene: NA
v_gene: TRBV10-3
j_gene: TRBJ1-1
abundance: once
CDR3nt: TGTGCCTCCGTCCAGGGCGGCGGCACTGAAGCTTTCTTT
CDR3aa: CASVQGGGTEAFF

d_gene: TRBD2
v_gene: TRBV7-2
j_gene: TRBJ2-7
abundance: NA
CDR3nt: TGTGCCAGCAGCTTAGCGGGGAGGGGCTCCTACGAGCAGTACTTC
CDR3aa: CASSLAGRGSYEQYF

d_gene: NA
v_gene: TRBV10-3
j_gene: TRBJ2-1
abundance: few
CDR3nt: TGTGCCATCAGTGAGGCTTTGGACTACAATGAGCAGTTCTTC
CDR3aa: CAISEALDYNEQFF

d_gene: TRBD2
v_gene: TRBV12-3/TRBV12-4
j_gene: TRBJ2-6
abundance: NA
CDR3nt: TGTGCCAGCAGTTTCGTTGCTAGCGGGAGTCTTAGCTCTGGGGCCAACGTCCTGACTTTC
CDR3aa: CASSFVASGSLSSGANVLTF

d_gene: TRBD2
v_gene: TRBV20-1
j_gene: TRBJ2-7
abundance: NA
CDR3nt: TGCAGTGCTAGAGAATCTACTAGCGGGAGCAACGAGCAGTACTTC
CDR3aa: CSARESTSGSNEQYF

d_gene: NA
v_gene: TRBV7-2
j_gene: TRBJ2-7
abundance: NA
CDR3nt: TGTGCCAGCAGCTTAGCGCCCGTTAACTACTACGAGCAGTACTTC
CDR3aa: CASSLAPVNYYEQYF

d_gene: NA
v_gene: TRBV7-8
j_gene: TRBJ1-1
abundance: few
CDR3nt: TGTGCCAGCAGCTTAAGTGGGGGCGGATCGAACACTGAAGCTTTCTTT
CDR3aa: CASSLSGGGSNTEAFF

d_gene: TRBD1
v_gene: TRBV7-2
j_gene: TRBJ1-5
abundance: NA
CDR3nt: TGTGCCAGCAGCTTAGAGGGACAGGGATTCCTACGGGGCAATCAGCCCCAGCATTTT
CDR3aa: CASSLEGQGFLRGNQPQHF

d_gene: TRBD1
v_gene: TRBV12-3/TRBV12-4
j_gene: TRBJ1-2
abundance: NA
CDR3nt: TGTGCCAGCAGTTTAAACAGGGGTAGCGGCTACACCTTC
CDR3aa: CASSLNRGSGYTF

d_gene: NA
v_gene: TRBV7-9
j_gene: TRBJ1-2
abundance: NA
CDR3nt: TGTGCCAGCAGTCAAGGGTCTAGGGGCTACACCTTC
CDR3aa: CASSQGSRGYTF

d_gene: TRBD2
v_gene: TRBV5-1
j_gene: TRBJ2-7
abundance: NA
CDR3nt: TGCGCCAGCAACCAAACACGATCCGGGACTAGCCGTCGTGCCTACGAGCAGTACTTC
CDR3aa: CASNQTRSGTSRRAYEQYF

d_gene: NA
v_gene: TRBV7-2
j_gene: TRBJ1-1
abundance: NA
CDR3nt: TGTGCCAGCAGCCCTAGGGGGGTGAGAGCTGAAGCTTTCTTT
CDR3aa: CASSPRGVRAEAFF

d_gene: NA
v_gene: TRBV18
j_gene: TRBJ2-7
abundance: NA
CDR3nt: TGTGCCAGCTCACCTAGCCTTAGGACGGCAACCTACGAGCAGTACTTC
CDR3aa: CASSPSLRTATYEQYF

d_gene: NA
v_gene: TRBV10-3
j_gene: TRBJ2-7
abundance: NA
CDR3nt: TGTGCCATCAAAGGGGAAGCGGAAAACTACGAGCAGTACTTC
CDR3aa: CAIKGEAENYEQYF

d_gene: NA
v_gene: TRBV4-3
j_gene: TRBJ1-2
abundance: NA
CDR3nt: TGCGCCAGCAGCCAAGGAGGGTGGGCCTATGGCTACACCTTC
CDR3aa: CASSQGGWAYGYTF

d_gene: NA
v_gene: TRBV28
j_gene: TRBJ2-4
abundance: few
CDR3nt: TGTGCCAGCAGTCCATCAGGGTTATCTATTCAGTACTTC
CDR3aa: CASSPSGLSIQYF

d_gene: TRBD2
v_gene: TRBV5-1
j_gene: TRBJ2-1
abundance: few
CDR3nt: TGCGCCAGCAGCCAAACCGGGACTAGCGGGGGTCACAATGAGCAGTTCTTC
CDR3aa: CASSQTGTSGGHNEQFF

d_gene: NA
v_gene: TRBV20-1
j_gene: TRBJ2-3
abundance: NA
CDR3nt: TGCAGTGCTAGAGAGGGGGAAATGGGGTGGGCAGATACGCAGTATTTT
CDR3aa: CSAREGEMGWADTQYF

d_gene: NA
v_gene: TRBV4-3
j_gene: TRBJ2-7
abundance: NA
CDR3nt: TGCGCCAGCAGCCTCATAGTGACAGGCGGCGAGCAGTACTTC
CDR3aa: CASSLIVTGGEQYF

d_gene: TRBD1
v_gene: TRBV7-2
j_gene: TRBJ1-4
abundance: NA
CDR3nt: TGTGCCAGCAGCCCGGGACAGGGGCATGAAAAACTGTTTTTT
CDR3aa: CASSPGQGHEKLFF

d_gene: TRBD1
v_gene: TRBV9
j_gene: TRBJ2-7
abundance: few
CDR3nt: TGTGCCAGCAGCGTAGATGCCGGGGGACAGGGCTACGAGCAGTACTTC
CDR3aa: CASSVDAGGQGYEQYF

d_gene: NA
v_gene: TRBV5-6
j_gene: TRBJ2-3
abundance: NA
CDR3nt: TGTGCCAGCAGCTTAAGGACACCAAGCACAGATACGCAGTATTTT
CDR3aa: CASSLRTPSTDTQYF

d_gene: TRBD1
v_gene: TRBV5-1
j_gene: TRBJ2-5
abundance: NA
CDR3nt: TGCGCCAGCAGCGCGGACAGGCTGGGGACCCAGTACTTC
CDR3aa: CASSADRLGTQYF